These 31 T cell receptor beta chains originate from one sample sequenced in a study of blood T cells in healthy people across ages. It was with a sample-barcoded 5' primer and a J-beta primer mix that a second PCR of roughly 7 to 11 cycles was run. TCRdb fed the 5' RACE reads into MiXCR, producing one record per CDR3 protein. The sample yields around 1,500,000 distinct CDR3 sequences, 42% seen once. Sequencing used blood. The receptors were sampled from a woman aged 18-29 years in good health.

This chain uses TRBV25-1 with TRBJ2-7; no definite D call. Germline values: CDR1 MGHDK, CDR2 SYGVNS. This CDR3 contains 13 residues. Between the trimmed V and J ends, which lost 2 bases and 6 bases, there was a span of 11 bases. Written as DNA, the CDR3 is TGTGCCAGCAGTGAAAAGGCGTCAGTCGAGCAGTACTTC. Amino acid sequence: CASSEKASVEQYF.

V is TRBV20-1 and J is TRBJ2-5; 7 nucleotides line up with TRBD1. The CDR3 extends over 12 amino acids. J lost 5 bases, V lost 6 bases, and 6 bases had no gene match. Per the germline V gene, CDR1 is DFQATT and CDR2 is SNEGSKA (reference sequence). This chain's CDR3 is CSANRGGETQYF. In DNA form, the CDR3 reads TGCAGTGCAAACAGGGGTGGGGAGACCCAGTACTTC.

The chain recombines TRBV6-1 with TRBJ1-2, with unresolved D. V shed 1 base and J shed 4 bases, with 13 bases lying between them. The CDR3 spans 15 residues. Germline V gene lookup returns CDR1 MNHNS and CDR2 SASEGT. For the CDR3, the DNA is TGTGCCAGCAGTGAAGATGTAGTAATTCGCTATGGCTACACCTTC. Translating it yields CASSEDVVIRYGYTF.

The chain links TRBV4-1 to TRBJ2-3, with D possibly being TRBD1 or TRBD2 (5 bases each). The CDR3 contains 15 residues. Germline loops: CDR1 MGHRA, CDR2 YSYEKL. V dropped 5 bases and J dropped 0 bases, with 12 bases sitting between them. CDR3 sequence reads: CASSGLGGSTDTQYF. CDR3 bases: TGCGCCAGCAGCGGCCTTGGGGGTAGCACAGATACGCAGTATTTT.

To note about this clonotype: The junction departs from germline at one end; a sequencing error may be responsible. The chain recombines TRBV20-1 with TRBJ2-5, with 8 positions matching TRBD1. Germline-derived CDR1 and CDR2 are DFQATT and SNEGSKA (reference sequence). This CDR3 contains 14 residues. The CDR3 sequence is CSAGEGGQDKTQYF. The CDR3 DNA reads TGCAGTGCTGGAGAGGGGGGACAGGATAAGACCCAGTACTTC.

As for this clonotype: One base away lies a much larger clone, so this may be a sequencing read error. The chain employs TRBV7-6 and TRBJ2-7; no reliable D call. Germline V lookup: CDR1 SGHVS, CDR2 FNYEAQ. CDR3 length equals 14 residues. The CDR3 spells CANSSTLRDYEQYF. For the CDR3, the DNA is TGTGCCAACAGCTCTACCCTACGAGACTACGAGCAGTACTTC.

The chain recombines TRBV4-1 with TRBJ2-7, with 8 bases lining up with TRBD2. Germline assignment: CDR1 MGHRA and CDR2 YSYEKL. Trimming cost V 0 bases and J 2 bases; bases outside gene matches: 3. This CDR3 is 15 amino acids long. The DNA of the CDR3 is TGCGCCAGCAGCCAAGATAGCGGGACTGCCTACGAGCAGTACTTC. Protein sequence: CASSQDSGTAYEQYF.

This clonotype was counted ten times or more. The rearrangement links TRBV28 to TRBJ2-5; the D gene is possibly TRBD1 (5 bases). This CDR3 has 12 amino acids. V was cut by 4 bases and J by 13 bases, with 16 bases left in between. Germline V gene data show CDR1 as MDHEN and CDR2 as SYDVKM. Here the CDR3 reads CASSSTDIRGYF. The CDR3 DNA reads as TGTGCCAGCAGTTCCACCGACATAAGGGGGTACTTC.

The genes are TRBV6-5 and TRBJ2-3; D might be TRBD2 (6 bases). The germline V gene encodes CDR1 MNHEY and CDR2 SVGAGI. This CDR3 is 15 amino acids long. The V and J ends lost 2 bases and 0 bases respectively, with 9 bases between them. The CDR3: CASSYGRGSTDTQYF. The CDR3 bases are TGTGCCAGCAGTTACGGGCGGGGTAGCACAGATACGCAGTATTTT.

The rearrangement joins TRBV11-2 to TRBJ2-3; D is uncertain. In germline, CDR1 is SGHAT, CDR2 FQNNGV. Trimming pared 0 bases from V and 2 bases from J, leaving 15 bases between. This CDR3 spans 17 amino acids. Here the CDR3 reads CASSLDSVPLITDTQYF. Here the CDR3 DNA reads TGTGCCAGCAGCTTAGATTCCGTACCCCTAATCACAGATACGCAGTATTTT.

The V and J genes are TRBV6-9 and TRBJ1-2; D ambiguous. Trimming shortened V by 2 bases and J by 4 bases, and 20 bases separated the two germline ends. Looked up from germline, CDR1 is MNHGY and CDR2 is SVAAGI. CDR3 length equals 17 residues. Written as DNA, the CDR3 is TGTGCCAGCAGTTATGCTGCCAGGCAGCCTATCTTCTATGGCTACACCTTC. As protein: CASSYAARQPIFYGYTF.

The CDR3 coding sequence is TGTGCCATCAGTGTCGCGGGACTAGCGGTACATGAGCAGTTCTTC. Its protein product is CAISVAGLAVHEQFF. The chain employs TRBV10-3 and TRBJ2-1; 11 bases fit TRBD2. The CDR3 has 15 amino acids. Germline V gene sequence: CDR1 ENHRY, CDR2 SYGVKD. V was pared by 4 bases and J by 8 bases, with 7 bases of the junction left unmatched.

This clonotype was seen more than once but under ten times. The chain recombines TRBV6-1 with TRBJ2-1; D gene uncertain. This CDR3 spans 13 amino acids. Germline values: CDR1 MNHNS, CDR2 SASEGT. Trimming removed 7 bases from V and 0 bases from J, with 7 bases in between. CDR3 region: CASILDSYNEQFF. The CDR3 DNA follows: TGTGCCAGCATCCTCGACTCCTACAATGAGCAGTTCTTC.

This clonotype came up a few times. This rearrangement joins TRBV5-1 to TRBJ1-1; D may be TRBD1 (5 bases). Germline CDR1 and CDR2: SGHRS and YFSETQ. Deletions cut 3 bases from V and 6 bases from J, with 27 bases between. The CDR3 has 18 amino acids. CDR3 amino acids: CASSSFSLRDVVRSEAFF. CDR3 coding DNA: TGCGCCAGCAGCTCCTTCTCACTAAGGGACGTAGTCCGCTCTGAAGCTTTCTTT.

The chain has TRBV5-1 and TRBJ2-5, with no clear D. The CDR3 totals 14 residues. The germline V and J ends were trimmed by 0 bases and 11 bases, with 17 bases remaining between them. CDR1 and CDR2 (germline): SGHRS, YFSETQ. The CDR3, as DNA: TGCGCCAGCAGCTTGGGTGGTAACTTCAATGAGCAGTACTTC. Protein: CASSLGGNFNEQYF.

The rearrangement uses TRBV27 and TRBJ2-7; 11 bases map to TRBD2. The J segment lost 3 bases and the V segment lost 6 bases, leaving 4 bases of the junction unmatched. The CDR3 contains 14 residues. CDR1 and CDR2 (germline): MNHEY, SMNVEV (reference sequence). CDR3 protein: CASRVLAGDYEQYF. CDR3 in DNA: TGTGCCAGCAGGGTACTAGCGGGGGACTACGAGCAGTACTTC.

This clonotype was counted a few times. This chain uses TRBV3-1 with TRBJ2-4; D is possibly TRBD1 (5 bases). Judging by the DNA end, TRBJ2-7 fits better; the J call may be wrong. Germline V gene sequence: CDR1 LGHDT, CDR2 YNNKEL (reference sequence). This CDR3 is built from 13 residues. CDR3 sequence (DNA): TGTGCCAGCAGCCACCCAGGGAACTACGAGCAGTACTTC. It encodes CASSHPGNYEQYF.

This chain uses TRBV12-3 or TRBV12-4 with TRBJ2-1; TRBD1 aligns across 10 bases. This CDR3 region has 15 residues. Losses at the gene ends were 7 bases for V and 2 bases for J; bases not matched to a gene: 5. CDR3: CASTRTGGPYNEQFF. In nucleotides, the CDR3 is TGTGCCAGCACCCGGACAGGGGGACCCTACAATGAGCAGTTCTTC.

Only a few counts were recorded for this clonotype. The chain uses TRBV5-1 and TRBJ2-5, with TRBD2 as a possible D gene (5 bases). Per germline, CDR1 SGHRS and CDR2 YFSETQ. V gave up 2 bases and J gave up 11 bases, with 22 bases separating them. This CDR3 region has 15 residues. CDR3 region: CASSFGVTTGNEQYF. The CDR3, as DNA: TGCGCCAGCAGCTTTGGGGTGACCACGGGAAATGAGCAGTACTTC. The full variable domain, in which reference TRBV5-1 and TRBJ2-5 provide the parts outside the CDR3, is KAGVTQTPRYLIKTRGQQVTLSCSPISGHRSVSWYQQTPGQGLQFLFEYFSETQRNKGNFPGRFSGRQFSNSRSEMNVSTLELGDSALYLCASSFGVTTGNEQYFGPGTRLLVL.

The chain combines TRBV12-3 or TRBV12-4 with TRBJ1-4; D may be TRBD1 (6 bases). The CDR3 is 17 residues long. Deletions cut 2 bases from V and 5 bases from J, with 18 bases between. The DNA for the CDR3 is TGTGCCAGCAGTTTACCCCCATGGGGGGCGCCGAATGAAAAACTGTTTTTT. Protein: CASSLPPWGAPNEKLFF.

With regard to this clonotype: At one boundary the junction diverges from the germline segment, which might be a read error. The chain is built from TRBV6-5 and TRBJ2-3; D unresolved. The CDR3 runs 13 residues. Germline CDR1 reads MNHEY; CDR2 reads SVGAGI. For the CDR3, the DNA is TGTACCAGCAGTACGTACAGCACAGATACGCAGTATTTT. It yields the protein CTSSTYSTDTQYF.

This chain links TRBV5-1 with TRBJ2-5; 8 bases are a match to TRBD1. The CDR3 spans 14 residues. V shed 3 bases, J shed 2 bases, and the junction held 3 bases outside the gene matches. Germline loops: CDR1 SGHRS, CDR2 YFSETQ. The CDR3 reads CASSWGQAQETQYF. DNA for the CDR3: TGCGCCAGCAGCTGGGGACAGGCTCAAGAGACCCAGTACTTC.

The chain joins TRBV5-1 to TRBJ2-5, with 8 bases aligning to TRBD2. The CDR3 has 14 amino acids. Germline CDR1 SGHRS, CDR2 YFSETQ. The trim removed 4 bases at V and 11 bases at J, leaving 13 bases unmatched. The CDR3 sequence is CASSKNSGMLEQYF. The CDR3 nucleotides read TGCGCCAGCAGCAAAAATAGCGGGATGCTTGAGCAGTACTTC.

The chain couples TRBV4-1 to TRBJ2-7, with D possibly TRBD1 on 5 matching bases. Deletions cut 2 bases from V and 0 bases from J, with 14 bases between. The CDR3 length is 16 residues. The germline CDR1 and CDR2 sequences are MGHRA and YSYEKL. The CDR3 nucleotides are TGCGCCAGCAGCCAATCGACAGCCCCCGGCTCCTACGAGCAGTACTTC. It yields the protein CASSQSTAPGSYEQYF.

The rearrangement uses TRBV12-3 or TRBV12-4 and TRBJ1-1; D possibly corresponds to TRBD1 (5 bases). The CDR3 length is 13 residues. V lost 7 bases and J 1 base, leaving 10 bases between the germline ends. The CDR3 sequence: CASKQDQNTEAFF. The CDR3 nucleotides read TGTGCCAGCAAACAGGACCAGAACACTGAAGCTTTCTTT.

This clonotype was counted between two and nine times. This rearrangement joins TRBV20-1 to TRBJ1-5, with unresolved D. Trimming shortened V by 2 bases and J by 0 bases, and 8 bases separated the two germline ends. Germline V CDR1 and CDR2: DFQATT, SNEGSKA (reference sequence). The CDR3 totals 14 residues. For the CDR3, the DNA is TGCAGTGCTAGACCTGGTTATAGCAATCAGCCCCAGCATTTT. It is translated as CSARPGYSNQPQHF.

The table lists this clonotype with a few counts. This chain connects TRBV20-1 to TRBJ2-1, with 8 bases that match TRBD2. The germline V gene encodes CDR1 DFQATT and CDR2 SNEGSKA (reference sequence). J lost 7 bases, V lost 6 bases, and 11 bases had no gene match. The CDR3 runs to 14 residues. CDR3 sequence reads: CSARPAGARNEQFF. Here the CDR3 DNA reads TGCAGTGCCAGACCAGCGGGGGCTAGGAATGAGCAGTTCTTC.

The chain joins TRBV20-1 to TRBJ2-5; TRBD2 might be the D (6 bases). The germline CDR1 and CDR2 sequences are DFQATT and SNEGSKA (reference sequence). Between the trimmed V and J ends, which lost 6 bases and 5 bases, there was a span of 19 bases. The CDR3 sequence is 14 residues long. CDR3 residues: CSATTSTVGETQYF. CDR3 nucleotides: TGCAGTGCCACCACTAGCACAGTGGGGGAGACCCAGTACTTC.

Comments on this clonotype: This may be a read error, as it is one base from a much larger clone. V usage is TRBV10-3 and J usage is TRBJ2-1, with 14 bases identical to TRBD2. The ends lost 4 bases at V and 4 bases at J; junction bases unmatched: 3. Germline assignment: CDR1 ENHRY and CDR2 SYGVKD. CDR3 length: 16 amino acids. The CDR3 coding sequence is TGTGCCATCAGTGGGGGACTAGCGGGAGATTACAATGAGCAGTTCTTC. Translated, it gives CAISGGLAGDYNEQFF.

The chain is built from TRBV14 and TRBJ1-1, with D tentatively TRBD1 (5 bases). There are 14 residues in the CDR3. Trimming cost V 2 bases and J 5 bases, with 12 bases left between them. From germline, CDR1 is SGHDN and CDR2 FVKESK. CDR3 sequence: CASSQFRVRTEAFF. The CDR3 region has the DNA TGTGCCAGCAGCCAATTCAGGGTGCGAACTGAAGCTTTCTTT.

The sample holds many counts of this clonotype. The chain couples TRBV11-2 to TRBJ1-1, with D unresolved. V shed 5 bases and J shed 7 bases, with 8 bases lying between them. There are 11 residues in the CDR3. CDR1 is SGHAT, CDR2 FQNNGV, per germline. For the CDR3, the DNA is TGTGCCAGCAGCCCCGGTGGTGAAGCTTTCTTT. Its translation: CASSPGGEAFF. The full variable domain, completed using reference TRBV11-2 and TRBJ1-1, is EAGVAQSPRYKIIEKRQSVAFWCNPISGHATLYWYQQILGQGPKLLIQFQNNGVVDDSQLPKDRFSAERLKGVDSTLKIQPAKLEDSAVYLCASSPGGEAFFGQGTRLTVV.